One TCR beta chain is described in this entry. This same CDR3 is encoded by further DNA sequences in the sample. The data were taken from a study of shared clonotypes between healthy human individuals. The CDR3 consists of 12 residues. From germline, CDR1 is SGHTA and CDR2 FQGNSA. V was cut by 4 bases and J by 4 bases, with 8 bases left in between. Donors, without exception, were Caucasian adults residing in Nashville, Tennessee. Assay used: immunoSEQ multiplex PCR; TCRdb lists only in-frame clones, some missing. The sample yields more than 1,200,000 clones, around 98.5% seen once. The sample was naive CD4+ T cells sorted from blood. Noted subset: CD45RA+ positively selected. This clonotype originated in a man aged 25 to 40 in good health. The V call is TRBV7-2, the J call TRBJ2-7; D uncertain. The CDR3 is CASSSQVYEQYF. Written as DNA, the CDR3 is TGTGCCAGCAGCTCGCAGGTATACGAGCAGTACTTC.